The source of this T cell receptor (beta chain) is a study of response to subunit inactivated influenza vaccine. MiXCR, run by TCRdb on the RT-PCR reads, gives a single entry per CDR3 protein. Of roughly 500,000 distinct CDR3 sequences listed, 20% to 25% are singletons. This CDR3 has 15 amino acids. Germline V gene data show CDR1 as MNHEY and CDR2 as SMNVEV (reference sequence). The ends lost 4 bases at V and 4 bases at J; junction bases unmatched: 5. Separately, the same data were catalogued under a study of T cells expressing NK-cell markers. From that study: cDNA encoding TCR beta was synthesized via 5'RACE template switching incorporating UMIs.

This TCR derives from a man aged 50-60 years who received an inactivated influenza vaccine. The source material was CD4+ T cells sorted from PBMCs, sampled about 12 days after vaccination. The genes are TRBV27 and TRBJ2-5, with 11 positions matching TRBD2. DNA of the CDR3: TGTGCCAGCAGTTCCATGACTAGCGGGACAGAGACCCAGTACTTC. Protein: CASSSMTSGTETQYF.